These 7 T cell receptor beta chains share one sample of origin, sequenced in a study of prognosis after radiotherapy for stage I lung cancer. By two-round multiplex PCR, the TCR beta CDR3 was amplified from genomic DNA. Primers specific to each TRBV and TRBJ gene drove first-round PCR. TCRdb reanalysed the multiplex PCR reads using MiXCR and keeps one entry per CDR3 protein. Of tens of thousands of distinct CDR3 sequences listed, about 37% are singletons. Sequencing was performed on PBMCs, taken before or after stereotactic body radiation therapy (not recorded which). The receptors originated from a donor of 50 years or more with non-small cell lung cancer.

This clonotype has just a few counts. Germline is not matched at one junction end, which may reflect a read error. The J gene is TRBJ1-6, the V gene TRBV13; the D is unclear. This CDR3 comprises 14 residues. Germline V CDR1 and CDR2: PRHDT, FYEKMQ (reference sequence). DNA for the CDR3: TGTGCCAGCCATGGGAGCTCCTATAATTCACCCCCCCACTTC. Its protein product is CASHGSSYNSPPHF.

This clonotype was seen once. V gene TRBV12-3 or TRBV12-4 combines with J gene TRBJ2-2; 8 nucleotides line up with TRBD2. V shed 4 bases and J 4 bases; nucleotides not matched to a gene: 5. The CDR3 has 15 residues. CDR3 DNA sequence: TGTGCCAGCAGTTCGGGGGGGACACGCACCGGGGAGCTGTTTTTT. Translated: CASSSGGTRTGELFF.

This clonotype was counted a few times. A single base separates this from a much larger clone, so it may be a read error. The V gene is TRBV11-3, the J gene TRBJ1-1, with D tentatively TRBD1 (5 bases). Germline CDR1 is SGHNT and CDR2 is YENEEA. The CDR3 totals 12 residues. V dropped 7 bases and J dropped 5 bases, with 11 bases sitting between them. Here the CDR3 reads CASITGGTEAFF. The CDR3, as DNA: TGTGCCAGCATTACAGGAGGGACTGAAGCTTTCTTT. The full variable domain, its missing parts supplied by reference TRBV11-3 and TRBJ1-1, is EAGVVQSPRYKIIEKKQPVAFWCNPISGHNTLYWYLQNLGQGPELLIRYENEEAVDDSQLPKDRFSAERLKGVDSTLKIQPAELGDSAVYLCASITGGTEAFFGQGTRLTVV.

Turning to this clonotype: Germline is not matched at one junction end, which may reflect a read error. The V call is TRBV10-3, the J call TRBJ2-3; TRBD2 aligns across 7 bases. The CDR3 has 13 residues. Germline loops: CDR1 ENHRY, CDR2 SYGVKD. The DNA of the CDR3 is TGTGCCAGCCAGACTAGCTACACATATACGCAGTATTTT. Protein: CASQTSYTYTQYF.

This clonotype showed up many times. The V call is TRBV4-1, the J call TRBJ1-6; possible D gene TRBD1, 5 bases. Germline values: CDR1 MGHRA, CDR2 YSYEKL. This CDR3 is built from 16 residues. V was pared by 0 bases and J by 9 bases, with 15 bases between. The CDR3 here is CASSQDGEGFSSPLHF. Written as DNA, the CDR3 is TGCGCCAGCAGCCAAGATGGGGAGGGGTTCAGTTCACCCCTCCACTTT.

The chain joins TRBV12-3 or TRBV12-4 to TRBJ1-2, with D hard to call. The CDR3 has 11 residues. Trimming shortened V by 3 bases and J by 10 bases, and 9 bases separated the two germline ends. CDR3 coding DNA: TGTGCCAGCAGTTTTGGGCGGGACTACACCTTC. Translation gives CASSFGRDYTF.

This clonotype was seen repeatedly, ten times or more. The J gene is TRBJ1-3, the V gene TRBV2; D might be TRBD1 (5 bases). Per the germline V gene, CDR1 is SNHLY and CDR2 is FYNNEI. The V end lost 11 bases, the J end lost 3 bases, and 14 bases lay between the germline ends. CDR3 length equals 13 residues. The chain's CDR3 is CAGKRGVGNTIYF. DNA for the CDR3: TGTGCCGGAAAGAGGGGCGTTGGAAACACCATATATTTT.